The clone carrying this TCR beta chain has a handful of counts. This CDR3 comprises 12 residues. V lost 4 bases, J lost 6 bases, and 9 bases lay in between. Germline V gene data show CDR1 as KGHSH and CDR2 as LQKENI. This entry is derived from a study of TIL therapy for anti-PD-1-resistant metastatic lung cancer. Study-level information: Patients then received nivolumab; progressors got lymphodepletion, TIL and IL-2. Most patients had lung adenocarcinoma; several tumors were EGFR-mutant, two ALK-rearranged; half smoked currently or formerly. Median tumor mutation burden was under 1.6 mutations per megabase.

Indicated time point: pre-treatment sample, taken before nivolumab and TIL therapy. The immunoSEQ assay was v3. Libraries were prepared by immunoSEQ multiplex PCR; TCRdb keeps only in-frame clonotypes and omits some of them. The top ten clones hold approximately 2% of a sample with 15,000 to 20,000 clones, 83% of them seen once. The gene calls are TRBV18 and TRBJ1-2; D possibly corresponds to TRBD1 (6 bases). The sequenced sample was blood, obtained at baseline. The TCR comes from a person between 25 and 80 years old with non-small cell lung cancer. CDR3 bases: TGTGCCAGCTCACTGGACAGAGATGGCTACACCTTC. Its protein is CASSLDRDGYTF.